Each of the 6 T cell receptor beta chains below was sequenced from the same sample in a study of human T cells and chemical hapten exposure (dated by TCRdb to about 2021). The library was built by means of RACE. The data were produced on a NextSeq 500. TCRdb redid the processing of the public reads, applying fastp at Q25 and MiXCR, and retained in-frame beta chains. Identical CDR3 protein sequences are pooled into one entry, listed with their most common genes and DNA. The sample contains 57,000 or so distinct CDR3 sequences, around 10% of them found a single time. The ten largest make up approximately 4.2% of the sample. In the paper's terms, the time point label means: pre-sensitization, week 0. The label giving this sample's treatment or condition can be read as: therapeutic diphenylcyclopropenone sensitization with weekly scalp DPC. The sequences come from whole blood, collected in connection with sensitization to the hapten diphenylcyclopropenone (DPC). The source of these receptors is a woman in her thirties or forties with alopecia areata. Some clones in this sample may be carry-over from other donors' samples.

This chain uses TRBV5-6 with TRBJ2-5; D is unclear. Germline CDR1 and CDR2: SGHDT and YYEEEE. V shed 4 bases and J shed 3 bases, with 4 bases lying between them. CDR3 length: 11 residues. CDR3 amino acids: CASSLKETQYF. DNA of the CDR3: TGTGCCAGCAGCCTGAAAGAGACCCAGTACTTC.

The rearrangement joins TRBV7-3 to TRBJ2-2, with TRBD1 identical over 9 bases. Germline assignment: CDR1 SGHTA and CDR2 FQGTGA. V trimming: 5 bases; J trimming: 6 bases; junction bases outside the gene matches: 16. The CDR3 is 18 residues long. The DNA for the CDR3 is TGTGCCAGCAGCCCGAGGGTTCGGGACAGGGTTTATGCCGGGGAGCTGTTTTTT. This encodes CASSPRVRDRVYAGELFF.

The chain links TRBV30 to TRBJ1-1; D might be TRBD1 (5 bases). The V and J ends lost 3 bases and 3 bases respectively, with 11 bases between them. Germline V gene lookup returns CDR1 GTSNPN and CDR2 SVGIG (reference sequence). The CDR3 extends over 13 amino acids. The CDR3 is CAWRSGGDTEAFF. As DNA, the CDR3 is TGTGCCTGGAGAAGTGGGGGAGACACTGAAGCTTTCTTT.

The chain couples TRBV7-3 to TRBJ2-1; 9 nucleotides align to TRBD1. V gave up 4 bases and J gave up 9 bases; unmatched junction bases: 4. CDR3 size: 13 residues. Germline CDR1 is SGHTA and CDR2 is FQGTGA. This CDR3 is CASSSQGAGEQFF. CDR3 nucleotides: TGTGCCAGCAGCTCACAGGGGGCGGGTGAGCAGTTCTTC.

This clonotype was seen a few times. The CDR3, as DNA: TGTGCCAGCAGCCTCCGGACAGGGATCACTGAAGCTTTCTTT. This codes for CASSLRTGITEAFF. The chain recombines TRBV3-1 with TRBJ1-1; 8 bases are shared with TRBD1. CDR1 is LGHDT, CDR2 YNNKEL, per germline (reference sequence). The J segment lost 4 bases and the V segment lost 4 bases, leaving 5 bases of the junction unmatched. The CDR3 consists of 14 residues.

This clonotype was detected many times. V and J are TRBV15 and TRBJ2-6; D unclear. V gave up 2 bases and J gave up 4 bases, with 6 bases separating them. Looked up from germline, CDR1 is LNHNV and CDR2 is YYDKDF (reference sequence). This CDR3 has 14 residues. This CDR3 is CATSRSEGANVLTF. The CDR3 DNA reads TGTGCCACCAGCAGAAGCGAGGGGGCCAACGTCCTGACTTTC. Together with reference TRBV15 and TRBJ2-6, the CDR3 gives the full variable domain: DAMVIQNPRYQVTQFGKPVTLSCSQTLNHNVMYWYQQKSSQAPKLLFHYYDKDFNNEADTPDNFQSRRPNTSFCFLDIRSPGLGDTAMYLCATSRSEGANVLTFGAGSRLTVL.